This T cell receptor beta chain was sequenced during a study of response to subunit inactivated influenza vaccine. One entry per CDR3 protein results from TCRdb running MiXCR on the RT-PCR reads. The sample contains over 150,000 distinct CDR3 sequences, roughly 10% of which appear only once. Germline trimming cut 0 bases from V and 3 bases from J; bases unmatched to any gene: 8. Germline V lookup: CDR1 LGHNA, CDR2 YSLEER. This CDR3 has 16 amino acids. The sample here was CD8+ T cells sorted from PBMCs, taken around 2 years after vaccination. The genes are TRBV4-3 and TRBJ2-7; 7 bases agree with TRBD1. The sequence was collected from a man between 50 and 75 years old who received an inactivated influenza vaccine. The CDR3 loop is CASSQDQGQTRYEQYF. As DNA, the CDR3 is TGCGCCAGCAGCCAAGATCAGGGACAGACCCGCTACGAGCAGTACTTC.